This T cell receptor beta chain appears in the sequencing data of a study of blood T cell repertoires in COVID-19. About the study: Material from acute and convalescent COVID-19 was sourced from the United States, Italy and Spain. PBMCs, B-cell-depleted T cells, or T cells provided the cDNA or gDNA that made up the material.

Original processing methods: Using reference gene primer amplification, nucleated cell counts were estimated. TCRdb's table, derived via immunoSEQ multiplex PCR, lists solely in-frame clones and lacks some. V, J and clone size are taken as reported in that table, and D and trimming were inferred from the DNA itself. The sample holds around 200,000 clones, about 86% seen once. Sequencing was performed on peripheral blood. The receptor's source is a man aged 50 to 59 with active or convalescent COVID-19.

CDR3 sequence: CASSPPVGVSYNEQFF. The CDR3 DNA reads TGTGCCAGCTCACCACCCGTAGGGGTCTCCTACAATGAGCAGTTCTTC. This chain connects TRBV18 to TRBJ2-1; TRBD1 might be the D (5 bases). The CDR3 loop spans 16 amino acids. The germline V and J ends were trimmed by 0 bases and 0 bases, with 9 bases remaining between them. The germline V gene has CDR1 KGHSH and CDR2 LQKENI.